A single sample is the source of the 25 T cell receptor beta chains below, sequenced in a study of T cells in tuberculosis (dated by TCRdb to 2016 to 2018). The library was built by means of the immunoSEQ multiplex PCR assay. The source is immuneACCESS, and TCRdb retained only in-frame sequences with V and J called. Part of the clones is not carried over; for the studies checked, unresolved V genes explain less than half of this, and the remainder is unexplained. Present in this sample are more than 20,000 clones, roughly 84% of which were seen just once. The top ten hold more than 13% of the sample. Sample time point, as interpreted from the label and publication: new active TB diagnosis, blood taken before or within 7 days of starting treatment. The material was PBMCs, obtained at tuberculosis diagnosis. The receptors shown here come from an adult with tuberculosis.

The chain employs TRBV9 and TRBJ2-1, with 10 bases that match TRBD2. With V trimmed by 0 bases and J by 7 bases, 4 bases remained unmatched. The CDR3 length is 15 residues. Germline lookup yields CDR1 SGDLS and CDR2 YYNGEE. The CDR3 sequence is CASSVDSGGANEQFF. The DNA for the CDR3 is TGTGCCAGCAGCGTAGACAGCGGGGGGGCGAATGAGCAGTTCTTC.

V gene TRBV9 combines with J gene TRBJ2-7; 8 bases fit TRBD1. CDR1 and CDR2 from the germline V gene are SGDLS and YYNGEE. V shed 4 bases and J 4 bases; nucleotides not matched to a gene: 10. This CDR3 region has 15 residues. The CDR3 DNA follows: TGTGCCAGCAGCCGTGGTAGGACAGGGAGGTACGAGCAGTACTTC. It translates to CASSRGRTGRYEQYF.

The rearrangement uses TRBV7-9 and TRBJ2-5, with 12 bases lining up with TRBD2. Trimming removed 2 bases from V and 4 bases from J; junction bases left unmatched: 5. The CDR3 is made up of 16 amino acids. Germline V gene data show CDR1 as SEHNR and CDR2 as FQNEAQ (reference sequence). The CDR3 sequence is CASSLRLAGVGETQYF. DNA of the CDR3: TGTGCCAGCAGCTTAAGACTAGCGGGAGTAGGAGAGACCCAGTACTTC.

This clone showed up just a few times. In DNA, the CDR3 is TGTGCCAGCAGGGGGGGACAGGGGTCATACGAGCAGTACTTC. It yields the protein CASRGGQGSYEQYF. The V gene is TRBV25-1, the J gene TRBJ2-7, with TRBD1 matching over 10 bases. Per germline, CDR1 MGHDK and CDR2 SYGVNS. The CDR3 is 14 amino acids. V trimming: 6 bases; J trimming: 4 bases; junction bases outside the gene matches: 6.

The chain carries TRBV2 and TRBJ1-2; D gene uncertain. The CDR3 length is 12 residues. CDR1 is SNHLY and CDR2 is FYNNEI in the germline V gene. The V end lost 3 bases, the J end lost 4 bases, and 6 bases lay between the germline ends. The CDR3 sequence: CASSDWLYGYTF. The CDR3 nucleotides read TGTGCCAGCAGTGACTGGCTCTATGGCTACACCTTC. Full variable domain (outside the CDR3, taken from reference TRBV2 and TRBJ1-2): EPEVTQTPSHQVTQMGQEVILRCVPISNHLYFYWYRQILGQKVEFLVSFYNNEISEKSEIFDDQFSVERPDGSNFTLKIRSTKLEDSAMYFCASSDWLYGYTFGSGTRLTVV.

The CDR3, as DNA: TGTGCCAGTAGTACCAGGGGAATCCAAGAGACCCAGTACTTC. Translation: CASSTRGIQETQYF. The chain links TRBV19 to TRBJ2-5; D may be TRBD1 (6 bases). CDR3 length: 14 amino acids. The V end was cut by 4 bases, the J end by 1 base, with 10 bases between. Germline V CDR1 and CDR2: LNHDA, SQIVND (reference sequence).

V and J are TRBV9 and TRBJ2-7, with TRBD1 matching over 7 bases. This CDR3 has 15 amino acids. CDR1 is SGDLS and CDR2 is YYNGEE in the germline V gene. V gave up 3 bases and J gave up 2 bases; unmatched junction bases: 8. CDR3 loop: CASSADDRATYEQYF. Written as DNA, the CDR3 is TGTGCCAGCAGCGCCGACGACAGGGCTACCTACGAGCAGTACTTC.

This clone appeared a single time. The rearrangement links TRBV19 to TRBJ2-5, with 13 bases that match TRBD2. The germline CDR1 and CDR2 sequences are LNHDA and SQIVND (reference sequence). Trimming cost V 6 bases and J 7 bases; bases outside gene matches: 5. The CDR3 consists of 14 residues. The CDR3 nucleotides read TGTGCCAGTAGCCAAGGACTAGCGGGGGTGACCCAGTACTTC. Amino acid sequence: CASSQGLAGVTQYF.

The CDR3 region has the DNA TGTGCCAGCTCTGGGGTAAGGGGCTCTGGAAACACCATATATTTT. It translates to CASSGVRGSGNTIYF. The rearrangement joins TRBV10-3 to TRBJ1-3; TRBD1 might be the D (5 bases). Looked up from germline, CDR1 is ENHRY and CDR2 is SYGVKD. The CDR3 length is 15 residues. V shed 10 bases and J shed 0 bases, with 16 bases lying between them.

The V call is TRBV2, the J call TRBJ2-3; D is ambiguous. Germline assignment: CDR1 SNHLY and CDR2 FYNNEI. This CDR3 comprises 11 residues. V lost 5 bases to trimming and J lost 8 bases, with 8 bases between them. The CDR3 sequence: CASSSGSTQYF. CDR3 DNA sequence: TGTGCCAGCAGTTCCGGGTCTACGCAGTATTTT.

The rearrangement joins TRBV6-1 to TRBJ2-7; 7 nucleotides line up with TRBD1. This CDR3 is built from 15 residues. Germline V gives CDR1 MNHNS, CDR2 SASEGT. V was pared by 6 bases and J by 0 bases, with 8 bases of the junction left unmatched. CDR3 residues: CASRRTGASSYEQYF. The CDR3 nucleotides are TGTGCCAGCAGGAGGACAGGTGCCAGCTCCTACGAGCAGTACTTC.

The chain is built from TRBV5-8 and TRBJ2-3; D unclear. Looked up from germline, CDR1 is SGHTS and CDR2 is YDEGEE. The V gene lost 1 base and the J gene lost 0 bases, with 3 bases spanning the gap. The CDR3 extends over 13 amino acids. Here the CDR3 reads CASSLTSTDTQYF. Written as DNA, the CDR3 is TGTGCCAGCAGCTTGACTAGCACAGATACGCAGTATTTT. The full variable domain, rest sourced from reference TRBV5-8 and TRBJ2-3, is EAGVTQSPTHLIKTRGQQATLRCSPISGHTSVYWYQQALGLGLQFLLWYDEGEERNRGNFPPRFSGRQFPNYSSELNVNALELEDSALYLCASSLTSTDTQYFGPGTRLTVL.

The chain employs TRBV6-1 and TRBJ2-1; 8 bases match TRBD2. The germline gives CDR1 MNHNS, CDR2 SASEGT. The CDR3 runs to 20 residues. V dropped 4 bases and J dropped 4; count of bases not matched to a gene: 21. This chain's CDR3 is CASSGVASGSTSTGYNEQFF. CDR3 in DNA: TGTGCCAGCAGTGGGGTGGCTAGCGGGTCAACATCAACAGGGTACAATGAGCAGTTCTTC.

There are a few counts of this clone. This chain connects TRBV6-4 to TRBJ2-1; D unresolved. Germline lookup yields CDR1 MRHNA and CDR2 SNTAGT. This CDR3 comprises 16 residues. The V and J ends lost 4 bases and 2 bases respectively, with 15 bases between them. CDR3 DNA: TGTGCCAGCAGTGTTCTTTCGGGTGGTCCCTACAATGAGCAGTTCTTC. As protein: CASSVLSGGPYNEQFF.

By sample share, this clone is medium-sized. V is TRBV7-7 and J is TRBJ2-1; maybe TRBD2 (7 bases). Germline CDR1 reads SSHAT; CDR2 reads FNYEAQ (reference sequence). This CDR3 is built from 15 residues. Trimming removed 6 bases from V and 9 bases from J, with 21 bases in between. CDR3 coding DNA: TGTGCCAGCAGTTATACCCACCCGGGGGGCGGTGAGCAGTTCTTC. Protein sequence: CASSYTHPGGGEQFF.

This chain joins TRBV28 and TRBJ2-3; 7 nucleotides match TRBD2. CDR3 length: 16 amino acids. The germline V gene encodes CDR1 MDHEN and CDR2 SYDVKM. The V and J ends lost 6 bases and 0 bases, in that order; junction bases with no gene match: 9. The CDR3 DNA sequence: TGTGCCAGCAGCCGCCTCATGGGAGGGAGCACAGATACGCAGTATTTT. It codes for CASSRLMGGSTDTQYF.

This chain joins TRBV9 and TRBJ1-6; D is perhaps TRBD1 (6 bases). This CDR3 region has 13 residues. V lost 4 bases, J lost 13 bases, and 15 bases lay in between. Germline CDR1 reads SGDLS; CDR2 reads YYNGEE. CDR3 loop: CASSSGAGMPLHF. The DNA of the CDR3 is TGTGCCAGCAGCTCAGGGGCAGGGATGCCCCTCCACTTT.

V and J are TRBV30 and TRBJ2-5; D remains unclear. CDR3 size: 14 residues. Between the trimmed V and J ends, which lost 0 bases and 5 bases, there was a span of 13 bases. In germline, CDR1 is GTSNPN, CDR2 SVGIG (reference sequence). The CDR3, as DNA: TGTGCCTGGAGTGTAAATGGGCTTTGGGAGACCCAGTACTTC. This codes for CAWSVNGLWETQYF. Full variable domain (outside the CDR3, taken from reference TRBV30 and TRBJ2-5): SQTIHQWPATLVQPVGSPLSLECTVEGTSNPNLYWYRQAAGRGLQLLFYSVGIGQISSEVPQNLSASRPQDRQFILSSKKLLLSDSGFYLCAWSVNGLWETQYFGPGTRLLVL.

A note on this clone: The sample has other DNA sequences that encode this CDR3 too. The genes are TRBV6-6 and TRBJ2-7, with 7 nucleotides matching TRBD1. CDR1 is MNHNY, CDR2 SVGAGI, per germline (reference sequence). V was clipped by 6 bases and J by 4 bases; unmatched bases: 6. This CDR3 comprises 13 residues. In nucleotides, the CDR3 is TGTGCCAGCAGCCCCGGGACAGCGTACGAGCAGTACTTC. Protein product: CASSPGTAYEQYF.

V and J are TRBV27 and TRBJ2-7, with 8 bases fitting TRBD1. J was trimmed by 3 bases and V by 3 bases; bases with no gene match: 10. Germline values: CDR1 MNHEY, CDR2 SMNVEV (reference sequence). CDR3 length: 16 amino acids. The CDR3 DNA reads as TGTGCCAGCAGTTTGGCGTCGGGACAGGATCACTACGAGCAGTACTTC. Translating gives CASSLASGQDHYEQYF.

This chain connects TRBV2 to TRBJ2-3, with TRBD2 matching over 8 bases. V shed 7 bases, J shed 5 bases, and the junction held 8 bases outside the gene matches. CDR1 is SNHLY and CDR2 is FYNNEI in the germline V gene. The CDR3 is made up of 14 amino acids. The CDR3 sequence: CASKPGGPGDTQYF. The CDR3 nucleotides read TGTGCCAGCAAGCCGGGGGGGCCAGGAGATACGCAGTATTTT.

This chain connects TRBV7-2 to TRBJ1-4; D gene uncertain. Germline V CDR1 and CDR2: SGHTA, FQGNSA. This CDR3 has 18 amino acids. Trimming stripped 5 bases from V and 8 bases from J, with 27 bases between. The CDR3 loop is CASSILERLRGREEKLFF. CDR3 bases: TGTGCCAGCAGCATACTGGAGAGGCTGAGAGGGCGGGAAGAAAAACTGTTTTTT.

The V call is TRBV7-3, the J call TRBJ2-1, with 8 bases identical to TRBD2. This CDR3 is built from 15 residues. Germline assignment: CDR1 SGHTA and CDR2 FQGTGA. Trimming took 2 bases from V and 3 from J; bases not matched to a gene: 3. The CDR3 region is CASSLAGGVYNEQFF. In DNA form, the CDR3 reads TGTGCCAGCAGCTTAGCGGGAGGCGTCTACAATGAGCAGTTCTTC.

The rearrangement uses TRBV5-6 and TRBJ2-1; 15 bases map to TRBD2. J lost 11 bases, V lost 0 bases, and 6 bases had no gene match. Germline V lookup: CDR1 SGHDT, CDR2 YYEEEE. The CDR3 runs to 16 residues. CDR3 sequence reads: CASSLGMGLAGGQQFF. CDR3 sequence (DNA): TGTGCCAGCAGCTTGGGGATGGGACTAGCGGGGGGCCAGCAGTTCTTC.

The J gene is TRBJ1-2, the V gene TRBV7-9; the D gene is possibly TRBD1 (6 bases). Deletions cut 1 base from V and 2 bases from J, with 11 bases between. Germline-derived CDR1 and CDR2 are SEHNR and FQNEAQ (reference sequence). This CDR3 has 15 residues. In nucleotides, the CDR3 is TGTGCCAGCAGCTTAGAACCAGGGGCGAACTATGGCTACACCTTC. Its translation: CASSLEPGANYGYTF. The full variable domain, rest sourced from reference TRBV7-9 and TRBJ1-2, is DTGVSQNPRHKITKRGQNVTFRCDPISEHNRLYWYRQTLGQGPEFLTYFQNEAQLEKSRLLSDRFSAERPKGSFSTLEIQRTEQGDSAMYLCASSLEPGANYGYTFGSGTRLTVV.